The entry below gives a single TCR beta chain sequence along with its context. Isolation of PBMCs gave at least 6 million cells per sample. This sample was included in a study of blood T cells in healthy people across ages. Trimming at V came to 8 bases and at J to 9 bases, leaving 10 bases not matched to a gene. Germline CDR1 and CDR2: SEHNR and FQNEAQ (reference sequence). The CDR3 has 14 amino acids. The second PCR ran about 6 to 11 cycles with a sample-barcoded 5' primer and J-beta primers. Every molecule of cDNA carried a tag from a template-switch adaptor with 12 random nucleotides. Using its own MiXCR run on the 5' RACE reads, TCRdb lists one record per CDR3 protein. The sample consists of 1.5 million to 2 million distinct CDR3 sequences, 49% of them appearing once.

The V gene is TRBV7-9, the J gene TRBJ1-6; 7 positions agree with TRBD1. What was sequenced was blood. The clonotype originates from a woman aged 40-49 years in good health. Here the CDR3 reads CASGSGGFGSPLHF. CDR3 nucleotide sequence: TGTGCCAGCGGATCAGGGGGGTTTGGTTCACCCCTCCACTTT.